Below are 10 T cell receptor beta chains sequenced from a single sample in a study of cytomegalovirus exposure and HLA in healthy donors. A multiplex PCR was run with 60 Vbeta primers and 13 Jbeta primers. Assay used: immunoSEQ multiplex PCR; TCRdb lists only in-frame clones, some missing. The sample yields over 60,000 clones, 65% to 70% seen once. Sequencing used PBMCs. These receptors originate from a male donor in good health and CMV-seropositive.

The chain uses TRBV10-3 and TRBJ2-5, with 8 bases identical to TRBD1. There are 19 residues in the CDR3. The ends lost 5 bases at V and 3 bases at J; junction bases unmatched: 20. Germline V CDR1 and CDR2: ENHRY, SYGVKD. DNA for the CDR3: TGTGCCATCAGTCCCTCCGCTAAAAAAACCGGGACAGGCAAAGAGACCCAGTACTTC. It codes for CAISPSAKKTGTGKETQYF.

In DNA form, the CDR3 reads TGTGCCACCCGGCGGGGATATAGCGGGGGGGCCGAGCAGTACTTC. Its protein is CATRRGYSGGAEQYF. The rearrangement uses TRBV6-5 and TRBJ2-7, with 11 nucleotides matching TRBD2. V dropped 10 bases and J dropped 6; count of bases not matched to a gene: 14. Germline V gene data show CDR1 as MNHEY and CDR2 as SVGAGI. CDR3 length: 15 residues.

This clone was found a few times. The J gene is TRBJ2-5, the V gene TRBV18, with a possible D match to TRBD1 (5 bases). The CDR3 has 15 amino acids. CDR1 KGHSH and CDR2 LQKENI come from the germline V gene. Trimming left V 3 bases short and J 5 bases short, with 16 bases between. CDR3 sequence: CASSPRSQGPETQYF. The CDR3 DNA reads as TGTGCCAGCTCACCGCGTTCGCAGGGTCCGGAGACCCAGTACTTC.

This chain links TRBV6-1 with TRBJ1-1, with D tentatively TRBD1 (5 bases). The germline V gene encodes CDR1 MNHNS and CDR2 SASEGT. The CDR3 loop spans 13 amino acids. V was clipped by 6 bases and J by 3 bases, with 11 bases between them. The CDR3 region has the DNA TGTGCCAGCAGCCCCAGGGAGGACACTGAAGCTTTCTTT. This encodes CASSPREDTEAFF.

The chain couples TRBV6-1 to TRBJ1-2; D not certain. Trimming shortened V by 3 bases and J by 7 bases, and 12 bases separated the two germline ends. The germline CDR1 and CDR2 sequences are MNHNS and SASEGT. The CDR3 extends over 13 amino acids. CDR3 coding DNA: TGTGCCAGCAGTGATTTTGGTGGCTCTGGCTACACCTTC. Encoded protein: CASSDFGGSGYTF.

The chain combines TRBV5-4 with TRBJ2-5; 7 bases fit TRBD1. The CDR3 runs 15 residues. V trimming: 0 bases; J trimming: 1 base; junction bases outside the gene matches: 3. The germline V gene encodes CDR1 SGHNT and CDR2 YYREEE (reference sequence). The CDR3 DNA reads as TGTGCCAGCAGCTTGGGGCAGGGGGTCCAAGAGACCCAGTACTTC. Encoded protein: CASSLGQGVQETQYF. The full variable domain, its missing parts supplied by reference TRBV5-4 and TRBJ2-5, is ETGVTQSPTHLIKTRGQQVTLRCSSQSGHNTVSWYQQALGQGPQFIFQYYREEENGRGNFPPRFSGLQFPNYSSELNVNALELDDSALYLCASSLGQGVQETQYFGPGTRLLVL.

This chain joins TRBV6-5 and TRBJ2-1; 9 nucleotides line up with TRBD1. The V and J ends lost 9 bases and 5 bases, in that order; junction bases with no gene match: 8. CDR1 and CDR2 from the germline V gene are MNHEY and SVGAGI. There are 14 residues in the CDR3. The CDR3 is CASFGDRVNNEQFF. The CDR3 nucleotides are TGTGCCAGTTTCGGGGACAGGGTTAACAATGAGCAGTTCTTC.

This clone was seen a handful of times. The CDR3 loop reads CASSHQLAGGSDGEQFF. CDR3 sequence (DNA): TGTGCCAGCAGCCACCAGCTAGCGGGAGGGTCGGATGGGGAGCAGTTCTTC. V is TRBV4-2 and J is TRBJ2-1; TRBD2 aligns across 12 bases. CDR3 length: 17 residues. Germline V gene data show CDR1 as LGHNA and CDR2 as YNFKEQ. V lost 3 bases and J lost 10; bases outside the gene matches: 13.

The CDR3 protein is CASSPPGTASPYEQYF. The CDR3 DNA reads as TGTGCCAGCTCACCCCCCGGGACAGCTTCTCCCTACGAGCAGTACTTC. This chain connects TRBV18 to TRBJ2-7, with 7 bases aligning to TRBD1. The V gene's germline CDR1 is KGHSH and CDR2 LQKENI. This CDR3 is built from 16 residues. The J segment lost 2 bases and the V segment lost 3 bases, leaving 10 bases of the junction unmatched.

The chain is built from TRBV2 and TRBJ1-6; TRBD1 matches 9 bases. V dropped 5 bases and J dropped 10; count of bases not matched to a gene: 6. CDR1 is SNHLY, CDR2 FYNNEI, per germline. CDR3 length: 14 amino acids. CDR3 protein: CASSYRDRDSPLHF. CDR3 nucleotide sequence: TGTGCCAGCAGTTATAGGGACAGGGACTCACCCCTCCACTTT.